The 28 T cell receptor beta chains below all came from one sample that was sequenced in a study of OX40 agonist ivuxolimab in advanced cancers. The assay was immunoSEQ multiplex PCR, and TCRdb's table has in-frame clones only and misses some. The table lists under 90,000 clones, about 85% of them singletons. The sample here was CD4+ or CD8+ T cells sorted from blood, taken in a trial of the OX40 agonist ivuxolimab. Receptor source: an adult with an advanced solid tumor such as melanoma, head and neck, liver or kidney cancer.

The chain carries TRBV2 and TRBJ2-3; 10 nucleotides match TRBD1. The CDR3 length is 15 residues. Germline assignment: CDR1 SNHLY and CDR2 FYNNEI. Losses at the gene ends were 5 bases for V and 5 bases for J; bases not matched to a gene: 7. In DNA, the CDR3 is TGTGCCAGCAGTTTCCGGGACAGGGGTTTAGATACGCAGTATTTT. Translated: CASSFRDRGLDTQYF.

The V and J genes are TRBV4-3 and TRBJ2-7, with D perhaps matching TRBD2 (6 bases). The CDR3 contains 14 residues. Germline CDR1 reads LGHNA; CDR2 reads YSLEER. V lost 7 bases and J lost 5, with 18 bases in between. CDR3 loop: CASIRIKWGDEQYF. In DNA, the CDR3 is TGCGCCAGCATCCGAATTAAATGGGGGGACGAGCAGTACTTC.

Only one count was recorded for this clone. The chain recombines TRBV6-1 with TRBJ2-7; D call uncertain. The CDR3 has 13 residues. Per germline, CDR1 MNHNS and CDR2 SASEGT. The germline V and J ends were trimmed by 4 bases and 7 bases, with 14 bases remaining between them. CDR3 protein: CASSVDWGREQYF. The CDR3 region has the DNA TGTGCCAGCAGTGTCGACTGGGGTCGGGAGCAGTACTTC.

The rearrangement joins TRBV10-2 to TRBJ1-4, with a weak D call TRBD1 (5 bases). V dropped 6 bases and J dropped 2 bases, with 13 bases sitting between them. The CDR3 is 15 amino acids. Per germline, CDR1 WSHSY and CDR2 SAAADI. The CDR3 region is CASRDTGGTNEKLFF. The CDR3 DNA reads as TGCGCCAGCAGAGACACCGGGGGGACTAATGAAAAACTGTTTTTT.

This chain joins TRBV19 and TRBJ2-7; D perhaps matches TRBD1 (6 bases). Trimming stripped 0 bases from V and 4 bases from J, with 13 bases between. CDR1 LNHDA and CDR2 SQIVND come from the germline V gene (reference sequence). The CDR3 has 15 residues. The CDR3: CASSIDQPGAYEQYF. CDR3 nucleotides: TGTGCCAGTAGTATAGATCAGCCAGGGGCGTACGAGCAGTACTTC.

The chain has TRBV1 and TRBJ2-3; TRBD2 is taken as the D call from the table, unchecked against the DNA. TRBV1 has pseudogene status. The CDR3 length is 14 residues. For the CDR3, the DNA is TGCACCAGCTTGCGGGTTCCTGGGGCAGATACGCAGTATTTT. Translation: CTSLRVPGADTQYF.

V and J are TRBV6-5 and TRBJ2-7; D is undetermined. In germline, CDR1 is MNHEY, CDR2 SVGAGI. Trimming shortened V by 4 bases and J by 4 bases, and 8 bases separated the two germline ends. The CDR3 spans 12 residues. CDR3 sequence: CASSSVKYEQYF. The CDR3 nucleotides are TGTGCCAGCAGTTCCGTCAAATACGAGCAGTACTTC.

A note on this clone: The germline gene is not matched at one end of the junction; a read error may be the cause. The CDR3 region has the DNA TGCGCCAGCAGGGGGGACATGACTAACTATGGCTACACCTTC. It specifies CASRGDMTNYGYTF. J is TRBJ1-2 and V is TRBV6-5, with 7 bases identical to TRBD1. Per germline, CDR1 MNHEY and CDR2 SVGAGI. The CDR3 spans 14 residues.

The chain combines TRBV25-1 with TRBJ2-3; 10 nucleotides line up with TRBD2. The CDR3 extends over 14 amino acids. The junction had 2 bases not matched to a gene; V was cut back by 3 bases and J by 5 bases. Germline CDR1 and CDR2: MGHDK and SYGVNS. The DNA for the CDR3 is TGTGCCAGCAGTGACCAGCGGGGGGGAGATACGCAGTATTTT. It yields the protein CASSDQRGGDTQYF.

Written as DNA, the CDR3 is TGTGCCAGCAGCTTAGCGGGAGGGCCCGTCCAATTCTACGAGCAGTACTTC. Translation: CASSLAGGPVQFYEQYF. J is TRBJ2-7 and V is TRBV5-5; 10 bases are a match to TRBD2. The V gene's germline CDR1 is SGHKS and CDR2 YYEKEE (reference sequence). This CDR3 spans 17 amino acids. Losses at the gene ends were 2 bases for V and 3 bases for J; bases not matched to a gene: 11.

J is TRBJ2-3 and V is TRBV21-1. TRBV21-1 represents a pseudogene. The CDR3 covers 11 residues. As DNA, the CDR3 is TGTGCCAGCAGCAGGTGGGATACGCAGTATTTT. Amino acids: CASSRWDTQYF.

V usage is TRBV10-3 and J usage is TRBJ2-3; 7 bases match TRBD1. The CDR3 has 16 amino acids. Trimming took 1 base from V and 0 from J; bases not matched to a gene: 4. The germline gives CDR1 ENHRY, CDR2 SYGVKD. The CDR3 sequence: CAISEWTGGSTDTQYF. Here the CDR3 DNA reads TGTGCCATCAGTGAGTGGACAGGTGGGAGCACAGATACGCAGTATTTT.

The CDR3 is CASSLGGQDNQPQHF. The CDR3 DNA reads TGTGCCAGCAGCCTTGGCGGTCAGGATAATCAGCCCCAGCATTTT. The rearrangement links TRBV4-2 to TRBJ1-5; D not resolved. Germline CDR1 LGHNA, CDR2 YNFKEQ. This CDR3 comprises 15 residues. V lost 4 bases and J lost 4, with 14 bases in between.

The CDR3 DNA follows: TGTGCCAGCAGTGAAGAAGGACAGGGACAGCCCCAGCATTTT. Its protein product is CASSEEGQGQPQHF. V is TRBV2 and J is TRBJ1-5; 8 nucleotides agree with TRBD1. The CDR3 loop spans 14 amino acids. Germline V gene sequence: CDR1 SNHLY, CDR2 FYNNEI. The J segment lost 7 bases and the V segment lost 1 base, leaving 3 bases of the junction unmatched.

The CDR3 coding sequence is TGTGCCAGCAGCTCCGGTTTAGGTGTTTGGGGGGACGAGCAGTACTTC. This gives the protein CASSSGLGVWGDEQYF. The chain links TRBV11-3 to TRBJ2-7; TRBD2 is a possible D gene (6 bases). CDR1 and CDR2 (germline): SGHNT, YENEEA. Trimming took 4 bases from V and 5 from J, leaving 21 bases between them. The CDR3 spans 16 residues.

The V and J genes are TRBV5-1 and TRBJ1-4; 7 bases align to TRBD1. The V and J ends lost 2 bases and 10 bases, in that order; junction bases with no gene match: 26. The CDR3 totals 20 residues. Per germline, CDR1 SGHRS and CDR2 YFSETQ. CDR3 bases: TGCGCCAGCAGCTTACAGGGGCTTCAGGCACCGGGGGGGCGTGAAGTAAAACTGTTTTTT. Its translation: CASSLQGLQAPGGREVKLFF.

The chain uses TRBV11-2 and TRBJ2-3; 7 bases map to TRBD1. Losses at the gene ends were 0 bases for V and 0 bases for J; bases not matched to a gene: 15. This CDR3 has 20 residues. CDR1 and CDR2 (germline): SGHAT, FQNNGV. As DNA, the CDR3 is TGTGCCAGCAGCTTAGATCCCCCGGGACAGTATTATTCTAGCACAGATACGCAGTATTTT. It specifies CASSLDPPGQYYSSTDTQYF.

This rearrangement joins TRBV27 to TRBJ2-5; 10 bases map to TRBD1. The end of the DNA is better explained by TRBJ2-7, so the J call may be wrong. Per germline, CDR1 MNHEY and CDR2 SMNVEV (reference sequence). The CDR3 covers 15 residues. CDR3 region: CASSDSGTGDYEQYF. DNA of the CDR3: TGTGCCAGCAGTGACTCCGGGACAGGGGACTACGAGCAGTACTTC.

V is TRBV6-6 and J is TRBJ1-2; 7 bases fit TRBD1. Germline lookup yields CDR1 MNHNY and CDR2 SVGAGI (reference sequence). Germline trimming cut 2 bases from V and 4 bases from J; bases unmatched to any gene: 4. The CDR3 covers 14 residues. In DNA, the CDR3 is TGTGCCAGCAGTTACAGGGGACAGTCCTATGGCTACACCTTC. It codes for CASSYRGQSYGYTF.

The rearrangement joins TRBV5-1 to TRBJ2-5, with a tentative D call TRBD1 (6 bases). Per germline, CDR1 SGHRS and CDR2 YFSETQ. The CDR3 contains 14 residues. Trimming stripped 0 bases from V and 5 bases from J, with 11 bases between. CDR3 region: CASSLAGAGETQYF. CDR3 nucleotides: TGCGCCAGCAGCTTGGCAGGGGCTGGGGAGACCCAGTACTTC.

The rearrangement joins TRBV27 to TRBJ2-3; the match to TRBD2 covers 7 bases. This CDR3 is 14 amino acids long. The germline V gene encodes CDR1 MNHEY and CDR2 SMNVEV (reference sequence). J lost 2 bases, V lost 5 bases, and 4 bases had no gene match. CDR3 DNA: TGTGCCAGCAGTCGGACTAGGCTCACAGATACGCAGTATTTT. Translation gives CASSRTRLTDTQYF.

The rearrangement uses TRBV5-4 and TRBJ2-3; no definite D call. Germline-derived CDR1 and CDR2 are SGHNT and YYREEE (reference sequence). This CDR3 has 15 amino acids. Trimming removed 0 bases at V and 2 bases at J, with 10 bases between. CDR3: CASSLAVGYTDTQYF. The CDR3 region has the DNA TGTGCCAGCAGCTTGGCCGTCGGATACACAGATACGCAGTATTTT.

The chain links TRBV5-1 to TRBJ2-3; D is possibly TRBD1 (6 bases). Germline lookup yields CDR1 SGHRS and CDR2 YFSETQ. V was shortened by 5 bases and J by 3 bases, with 16 bases between the two germline ends. CDR3 length: 15 amino acids. CDR3 nucleotide sequence: TGCGCCAGCAGATATGGACAGACAGAAACAGATACGCAGTATTTT. It yields the protein CASRYGQTETDTQYF.

This sequence joins TRBV19 and TRBJ1-1, with a possible D match to TRBD1 (6 bases). The CDR3 length is 15 residues. CDR1 is LNHDA and CDR2 is SQIVND in the germline V gene (reference sequence). The V gene lost 0 bases and the J gene lost 1 base, with 9 bases spanning the gap. This CDR3 is CASSIDQGWNTEAFF. The CDR3 nucleotides are TGTGCCAGTAGTATAGATCAGGGGTGGAACACTGAAGCTTTCTTT.

The chain is built from TRBV28 and TRBJ1-1; D is ambiguous. Germline V CDR1 and CDR2: MDHEN, SYDVKM. The ends were cut back, 8 bases at V and 4 bases at J, with 8 bases in the middle. The CDR3 runs to 11 residues. CDR3 residues: CASGSFTEAFF. CDR3 bases: TGTGCCAGCGGGAGTTTCACTGAAGCTTTCTTT.

The rearrangement joins TRBV6-4 to TRBJ1-6, with D maybe TRBD1 (6 bases). The CDR3 length is 13 residues. The germline gives CDR1 MRHNA, CDR2 SNTAGT. The V end lost 8 bases, the J end lost 7 bases, and 12 bases lay between the germline ends. CDR3 loop: CASRGTRNSPLHF. CDR3 coding DNA: TGTGCCAGCCGTGGGACAAGGAATTCACCCCTCCACTTT.

This sequence joins TRBV7-2 and TRBJ2-5; 11 positions match TRBD2. The germline V gene has CDR1 SGHTA and CDR2 FQGNSA. Trimming removed 7 bases from V and 6 bases from J; junction bases left unmatched: 10. The CDR3 has 15 amino acids. CDR3 sequence (DNA): TGTGCCAGCACCTATTTAGCGGGGGGGACCCAGACCCAGTACTTC. This codes for CASTYLAGGTQTQYF.

The chain recombines TRBV23-1 with TRBJ2-6; D remains unclear. TRBV23-1 is sorted into the ORF group, with uncertain function. The V end was cut by 2 bases, the J end by 1 base, with 9 bases between. The CDR3 is 16 amino acids. CDR3 sequence reads: CASSQVTMSGANVLTF. CDR3 sequence (DNA): TGCGCCAGCAGTCAAGTTACCATGTCTGGGGCCAACGTCCTGACTTTC.